The T cell receptor beta chain described here comes from a study of cytomegalovirus exposure and HLA in healthy donors. The overall study: Unique TCR beta sequences numbering about 100 million came from around 180 million T cells in an earlier analysis. General observations from the study: Analyzed later, most CMV-associated TCR beta chains appeared HLA-restricted.

Each donor was nominally healthy when sampled (though unrecorded immune exposures were likely). In the PCR, 60 Vbeta and 13 Jbeta primers were used. As originally analysed: The authors later counted about 80 million unique TCR beta chains, some 12 million of them shared. The assay was immunoSEQ multiplex PCR, and TCRdb's table has in-frame clones only and misses some. The DNA was the basis for D and trimming; V, J and clone size are from that table. The sample carries about 130,000 clones, around 79% recorded once. In germline, CDR1 is GTSNPN, CDR2 SVGIG (reference sequence). CDR3 length: 14 amino acids. V lost 3 bases to trimming and J lost 10 bases; unmatched junction nucleotides: 8. As for this clone: Its antigen remains unknown.

The material sequenced was PBMCs. The receptor was isolated from a woman aged 40 to 50 in good health and CMV-seronegative. The chain links TRBV30 to TRBJ1-6; 8 bases align to TRBD1. The CDR3 here is CAWSADRGGSPLHF. The CDR3 bases are TGTGCCTGGAGCGCCGACAGGGGAGGATCACCCCTCCACTTT.